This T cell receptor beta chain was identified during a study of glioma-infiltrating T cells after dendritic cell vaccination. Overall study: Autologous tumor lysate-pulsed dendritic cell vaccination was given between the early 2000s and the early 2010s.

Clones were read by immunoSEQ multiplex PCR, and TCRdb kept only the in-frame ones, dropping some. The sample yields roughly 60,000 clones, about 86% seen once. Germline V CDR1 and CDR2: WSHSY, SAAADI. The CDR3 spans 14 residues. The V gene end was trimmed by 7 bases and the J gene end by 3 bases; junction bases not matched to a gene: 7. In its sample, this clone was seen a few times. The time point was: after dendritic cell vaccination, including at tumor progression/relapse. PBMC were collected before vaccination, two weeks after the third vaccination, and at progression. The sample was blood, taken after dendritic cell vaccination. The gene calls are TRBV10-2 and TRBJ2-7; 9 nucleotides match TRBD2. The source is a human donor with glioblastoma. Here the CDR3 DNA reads TGCGCCAGCAATCAGCGGGAGGACGGCTACGAGCAGTACTTC. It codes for CASNQREDGYEQYF.